The present TCR beta chain was sequenced within a study of blood T cell repertoires in COVID-19. Study in general: Samples came from the United States, Italy and Spain, spanning acute and convalescent COVID-19.

The CDR3 extends over 13 amino acids. V lost 3 bases, J lost 4 bases, and 10 bases lay in between. CDR1 and CDR2 from the germline V gene are SQVTM and ANQGSEA. The participants were between about 18 and 90 years old and came from fewer than 25 US areas. The study counted Cohort 3 donors as recovered given two negative PCRs, clearance, or symptom resolution. Repertoires were generated with immunoSEQ multiplex PCR, while TCRdb's copy carries only in-frame clones and drops some. The sample includes approximately 350,000 clones, about 90% of them seen just once. This clone has just one count. Material: PBMCs or T cells enriched from blood (not recorded which). V gene TRBV29-1 combines with J gene TRBJ2-1; D is unclear. The TCR was taken from a woman in her twenties or thirties who had recovered from COVID-19. The CDR3 here is CSVDDSKYNEQFF. CDR3 in DNA: TGCAGCGTTGATGACTCGAAATACAATGAGCAGTTCTTC.